This T cell receptor (beta chain) was recovered during a study of cytomegalovirus exposure and HLA in healthy donors. General study findings and limits: Reportedly, cytomegalovirus status was diagnosed with high sensitivity and specificity. Highly shared variants forming one cluster were likely a sequencing artifact. One variant, a missense change in DCLRE1C, was linked in a later analysis to TCR beta V- and J-gene trimming.

The CDR3 totals 14 residues. With 60 Vbeta and 13 Jbeta primers, the PCR was carried out. Assay: immunoSEQ multiplex PCR; the TCRdb copy retains only in-frame clones and omits some. Of over 200,000 clones in the sample, 70% to 90% were seen once. As concerns this clone: Its antigen remains unidentified.

The V and J genes are TRBV21-1 and TRBJ1-2. TRBV21-1 is designated a pseudogene. The origin of this receptor is a human donor in good health. The sample comprised PBMCs. CDR3 loop: CASSKRSANYGYTF. As DNA, the CDR3 is TGTGCCAGCAGCAAAAGGAGCGCGAACTATGGCTACACCTTC.